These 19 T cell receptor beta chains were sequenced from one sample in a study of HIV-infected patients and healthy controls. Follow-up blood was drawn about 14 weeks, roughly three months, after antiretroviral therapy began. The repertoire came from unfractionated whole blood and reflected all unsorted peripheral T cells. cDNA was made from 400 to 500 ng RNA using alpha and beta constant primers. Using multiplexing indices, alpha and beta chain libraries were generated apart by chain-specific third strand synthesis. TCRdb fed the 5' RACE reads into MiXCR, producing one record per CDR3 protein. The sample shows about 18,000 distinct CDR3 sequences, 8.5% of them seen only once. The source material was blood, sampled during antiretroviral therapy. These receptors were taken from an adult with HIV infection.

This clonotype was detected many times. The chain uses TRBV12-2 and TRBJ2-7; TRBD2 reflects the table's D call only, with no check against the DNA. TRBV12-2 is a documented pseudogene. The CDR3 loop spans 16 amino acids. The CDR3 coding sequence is TGTGCAAGTCGCCCCAATGCTAGCGGGAGTGGCTACGAGCAGTACTTC. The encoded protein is CASRPNASGSGYEQYF.

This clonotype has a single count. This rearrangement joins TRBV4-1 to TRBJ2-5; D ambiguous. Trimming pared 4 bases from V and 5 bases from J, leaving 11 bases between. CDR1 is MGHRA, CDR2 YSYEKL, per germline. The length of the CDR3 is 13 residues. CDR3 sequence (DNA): TGCGCCAGCAGCCTCCCCAACCCTGAGACCCAGTACTTC. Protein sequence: CASSLPNPETQYF.

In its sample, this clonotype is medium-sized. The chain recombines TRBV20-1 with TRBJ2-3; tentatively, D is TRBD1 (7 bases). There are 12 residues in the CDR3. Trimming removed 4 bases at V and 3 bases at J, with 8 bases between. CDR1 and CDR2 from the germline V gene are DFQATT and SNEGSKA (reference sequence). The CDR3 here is CSATGGTDTQYF. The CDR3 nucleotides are TGCAGTGCTACAGGGGGGACAGATACGCAGTATTTT.

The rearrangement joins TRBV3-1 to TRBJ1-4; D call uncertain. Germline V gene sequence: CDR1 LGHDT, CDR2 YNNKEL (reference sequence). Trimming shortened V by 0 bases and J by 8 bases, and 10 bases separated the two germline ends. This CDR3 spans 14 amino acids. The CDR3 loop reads CASSQDWAAEKLFF. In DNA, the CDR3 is TGTGCCAGCAGCCAAGATTGGGCAGCCGAAAAACTGTTTTTT.

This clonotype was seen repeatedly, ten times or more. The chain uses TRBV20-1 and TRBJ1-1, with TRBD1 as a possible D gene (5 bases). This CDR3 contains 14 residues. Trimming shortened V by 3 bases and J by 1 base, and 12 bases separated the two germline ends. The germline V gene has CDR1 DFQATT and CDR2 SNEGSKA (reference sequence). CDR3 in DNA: TGCAGTGCTAGTTGGGGACTGACGAACACTGAAGCTTTCTTT. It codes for CSASWGLTNTEAFF.

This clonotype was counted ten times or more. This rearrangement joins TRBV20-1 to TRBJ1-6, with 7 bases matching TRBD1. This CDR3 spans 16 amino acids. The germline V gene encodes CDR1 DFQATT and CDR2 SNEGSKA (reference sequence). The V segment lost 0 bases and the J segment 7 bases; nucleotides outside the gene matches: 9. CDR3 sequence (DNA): TGCAGTGCTAGAGACCAGAGACAGGGTGGCAATTCACCCCTCCACTTT. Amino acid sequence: CSARDQRQGGNSPLHF.

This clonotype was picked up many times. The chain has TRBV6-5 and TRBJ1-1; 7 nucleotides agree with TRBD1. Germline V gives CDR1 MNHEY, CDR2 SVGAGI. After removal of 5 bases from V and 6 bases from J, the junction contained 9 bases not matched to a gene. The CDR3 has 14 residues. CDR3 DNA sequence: TGTGCCAGCAGTCAGACAGGGCCGATCCCTGAAGCTTTCTTT. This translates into CASSQTGPIPEAFF.

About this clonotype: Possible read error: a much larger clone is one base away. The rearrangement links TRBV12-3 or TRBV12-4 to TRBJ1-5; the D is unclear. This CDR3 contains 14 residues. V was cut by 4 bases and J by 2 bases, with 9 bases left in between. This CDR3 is CASSWRDGNQPQHF. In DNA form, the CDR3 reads TGTGCCAGCAGTTGGAGGGATGGCAATCAGCCCCAGCATTTT.

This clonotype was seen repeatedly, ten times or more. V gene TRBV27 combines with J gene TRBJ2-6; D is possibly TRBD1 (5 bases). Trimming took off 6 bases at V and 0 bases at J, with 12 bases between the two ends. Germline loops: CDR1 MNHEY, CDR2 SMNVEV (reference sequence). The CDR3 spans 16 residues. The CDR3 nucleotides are TGTGCCAGCAGGACATACACAGGCTCTGGGGCCAACGTCCTGACTTTC. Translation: CASRTYTGSGANVLTF.

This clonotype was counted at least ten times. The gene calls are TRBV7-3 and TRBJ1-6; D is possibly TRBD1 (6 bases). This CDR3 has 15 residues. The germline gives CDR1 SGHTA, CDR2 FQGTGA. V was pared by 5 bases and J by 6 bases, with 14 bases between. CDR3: CASSPKGGGNSPLHF. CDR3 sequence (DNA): TGTGCCAGCAGCCCCAAAGGGGGAGGTAATTCACCCCTCCACTTT.

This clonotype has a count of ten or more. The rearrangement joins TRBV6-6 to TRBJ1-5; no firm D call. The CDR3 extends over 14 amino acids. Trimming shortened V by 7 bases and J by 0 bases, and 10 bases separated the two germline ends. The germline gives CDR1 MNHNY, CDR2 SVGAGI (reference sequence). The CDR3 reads CASTPGYSNQPQHF. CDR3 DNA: TGTGCCAGCACTCCGGGGTATAGCAATCAGCCCCAGCATTTT.

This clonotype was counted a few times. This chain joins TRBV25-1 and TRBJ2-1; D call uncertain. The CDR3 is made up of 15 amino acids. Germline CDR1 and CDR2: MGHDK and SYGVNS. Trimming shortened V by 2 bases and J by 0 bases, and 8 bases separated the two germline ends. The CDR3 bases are TGTGCCAGCAGTGAAGATTCCTCCTCCTACAATGAGCAGTTCTTC. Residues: CASSEDSSSYNEQFF.

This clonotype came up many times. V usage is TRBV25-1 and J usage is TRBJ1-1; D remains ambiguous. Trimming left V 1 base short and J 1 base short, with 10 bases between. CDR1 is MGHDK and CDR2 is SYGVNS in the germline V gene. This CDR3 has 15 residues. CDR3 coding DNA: TGTGCCAGCAGTGAATCTGAGGTACCGAACACTGAAGCTTTCTTT. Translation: CASSESEVPNTEAFF.

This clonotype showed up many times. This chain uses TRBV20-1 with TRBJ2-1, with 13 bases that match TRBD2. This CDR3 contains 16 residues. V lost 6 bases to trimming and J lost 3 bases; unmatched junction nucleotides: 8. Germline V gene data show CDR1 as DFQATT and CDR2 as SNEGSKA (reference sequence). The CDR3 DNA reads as TGCAGTGCCCCGACGACTAGCGGGAGGATCTACAATGAGCAGTTCTTC. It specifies CSAPTTSGRIYNEQFF.

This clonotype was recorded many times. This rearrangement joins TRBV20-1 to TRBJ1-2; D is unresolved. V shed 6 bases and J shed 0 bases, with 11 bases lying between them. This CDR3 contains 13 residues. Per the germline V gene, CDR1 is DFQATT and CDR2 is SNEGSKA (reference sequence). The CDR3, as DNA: TGCAGTGCGCTGGACGCATCTAACTATGGCTACACCTTC. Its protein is CSALDASNYGYTF.

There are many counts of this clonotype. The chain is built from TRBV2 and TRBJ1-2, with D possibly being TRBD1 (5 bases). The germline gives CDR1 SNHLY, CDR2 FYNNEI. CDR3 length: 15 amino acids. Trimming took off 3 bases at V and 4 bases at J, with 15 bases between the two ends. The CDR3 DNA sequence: TGTGCCAGCAGTGAGGAGGGGCAGGGTCGCTATGGCTACACCTTC. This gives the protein CASSEEGQGRYGYTF.

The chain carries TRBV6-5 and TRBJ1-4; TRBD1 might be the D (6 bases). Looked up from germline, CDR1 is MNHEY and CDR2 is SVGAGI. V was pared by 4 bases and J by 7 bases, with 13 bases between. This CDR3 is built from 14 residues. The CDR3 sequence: CASSSGEGGEKLFF. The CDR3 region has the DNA TGTGCCAGCAGTTCGGGGGAGGGGGGTGAAAAACTGTTTTTT.

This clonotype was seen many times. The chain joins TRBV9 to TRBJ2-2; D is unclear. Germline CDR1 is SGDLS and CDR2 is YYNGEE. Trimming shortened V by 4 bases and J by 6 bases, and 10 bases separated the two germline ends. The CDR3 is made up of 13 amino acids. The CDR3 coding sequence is TGTGCCAGCAGCCGAGTGTCGTCCGGGGAGCTGTTTTTT. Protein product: CASSRVSSGELFF.

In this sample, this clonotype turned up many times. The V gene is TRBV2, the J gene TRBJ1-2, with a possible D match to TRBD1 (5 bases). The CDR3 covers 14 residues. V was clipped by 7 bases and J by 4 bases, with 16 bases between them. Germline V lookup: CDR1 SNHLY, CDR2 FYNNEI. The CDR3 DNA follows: TGTGCCAGCATAGGGCAGGGTTATCCCTATGGCTACACCTTC. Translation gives CASIGQGYPYGYTF.